This entry features one T cell receptor beta chain sequence. This CDR3 has 14 amino acids. V was cut by 10 bases and J by 8 bases, with 21 bases left in between. The V gene's germline CDR1 is LNHDA and CDR2 SQIVND (reference sequence). The data originate from a study of beta chain features in type 1 diabetes. For the study at large: Healthy donors and patients had similar age, gender and cell yields.

Central memory, naive, regulatory and stem cell-like memory CD4+ cells were sorted by CD45RO/CCR7/CD25/CD127/CD95/CD27. Expressed TCRB transcripts were sequenced because the isolated RNA had all been reverse transcribed beforehand. Measured with immunoSEQ multiplex PCR; TCRdb has only the in-frame clones, and not every one. The sample has 310,000 or so clones, approximately 11% seen once; the top ten hold about 0.015%. This receptor was identified in a woman under 40 in good health. What was sequenced was naive CD4+ T cells from blood. The V call is TRBV19, the J call TRBJ2-1; D possibly corresponds to TRBD2 (6 bases). DNA of the CDR3: TGTGCCATCAGGGACCCAAGGGGAGGCGATGAGCAGTTCTTC. It yields the protein CAIRDPRGGDEQFF.